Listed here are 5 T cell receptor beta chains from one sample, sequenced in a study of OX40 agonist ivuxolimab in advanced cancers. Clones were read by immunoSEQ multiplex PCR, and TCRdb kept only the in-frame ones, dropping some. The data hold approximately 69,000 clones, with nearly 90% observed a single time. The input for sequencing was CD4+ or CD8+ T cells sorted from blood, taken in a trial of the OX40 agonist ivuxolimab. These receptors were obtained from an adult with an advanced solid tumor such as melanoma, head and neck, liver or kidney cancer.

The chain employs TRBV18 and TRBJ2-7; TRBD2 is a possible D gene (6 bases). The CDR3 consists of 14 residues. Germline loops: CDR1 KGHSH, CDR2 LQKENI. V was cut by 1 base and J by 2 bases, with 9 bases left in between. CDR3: CASSPLGLTYEQYF. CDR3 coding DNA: TGTGCCAGCTCACCACTGGGACTTACCTACGAGCAGTACTTC.

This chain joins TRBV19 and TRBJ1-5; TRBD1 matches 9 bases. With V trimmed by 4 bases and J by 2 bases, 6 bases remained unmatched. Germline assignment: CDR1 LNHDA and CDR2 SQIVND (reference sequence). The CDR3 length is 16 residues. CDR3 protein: CASSRSRDRGNQPQHF. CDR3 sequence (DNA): TGTGCCAGTAGTAGGTCTCGGGACAGGGGCAATCAGCCCCAGCATTTT.

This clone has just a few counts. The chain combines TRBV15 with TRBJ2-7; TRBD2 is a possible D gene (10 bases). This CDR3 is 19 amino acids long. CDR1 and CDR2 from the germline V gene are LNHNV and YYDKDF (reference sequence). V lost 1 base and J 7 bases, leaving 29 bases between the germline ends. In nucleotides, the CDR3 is TGTGCCACCAGCAGAGCGGACAGGGGAAGTAGCGGGAGGTCGGGGGAGCAGTACTTC. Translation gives CATSRADRGSSGRSGEQYF.

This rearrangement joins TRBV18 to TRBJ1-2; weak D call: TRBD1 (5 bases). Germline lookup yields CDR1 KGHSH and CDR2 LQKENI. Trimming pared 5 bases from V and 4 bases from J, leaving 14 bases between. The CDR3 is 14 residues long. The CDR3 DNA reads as TGTGCCAGCTCAGGGGCGGAGAAGGGCTATGGCTACACCTTC. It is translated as CASSGAEKGYGYTF.

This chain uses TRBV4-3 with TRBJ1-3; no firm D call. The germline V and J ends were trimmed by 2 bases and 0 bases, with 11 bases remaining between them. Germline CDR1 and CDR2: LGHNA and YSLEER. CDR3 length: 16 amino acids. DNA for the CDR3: TGCGCCAGCAGCCAATCGAGCGTCGTCTCTGGAAACACCATATATTTT. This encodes CASSQSSVVSGNTIYF.